The source of this TCR beta chain is a study of response to subunit inactivated influenza vaccine. Study-wide results and limits: It was suggested by the authors that few new T cells are recruited by each seasonal influenza vaccination.

CDR3 length equals 16 residues. Per germline, CDR1 SGHVS and CDR2 FQNEAQ. The J segment lost 8 bases and the V segment lost 5 bases, leaving 11 bases of the junction unmatched. TCRdb ran MiXCR on the RT-PCR reads and lists one entry per CDR3 protein. The sample contains around 520,000 distinct CDR3 sequences, approximately 12% of which appear only once. In its sample, this clonotype was seen a few times. Its specificity is unknown. Specimen: PBMCs from blood, collected on the day of vaccination. This clonotype was sampled from a man aged 45 to 65 who received an inactivated influenza vaccine. The V and J genes are TRBV7-8 and TRBJ2-1; TRBD2 matches at 11 bases. The CDR3 sequence is CASSTLTSGILHEQFF. In DNA form, the CDR3 reads TGTGCCAGCAGCACCCTGACTAGCGGGATTCTTCATGAGCAGTTCTTC.